This T cell receptor beta chain came from a study of T cell responses to AZD1222 COVID-19 vaccine. Study in general: Pooling of second doses given at about 4 or about 12 weeks was done. General observations from the study: It was only after the peak T cell response that any repertoires were sampled. Donors skewed white British and female; clonal diversity was possibly underestimated. Just a handful of AZD1222 recipients tested seropositive at baseline.

TCRdb's copy holds only in-frame clones and misses some; the assay was immunoSEQ multiplex PCR. The sample lists some 200,000 clones, approximately 91% occurring once. The CDR3 is made up of 15 amino acids. Germline V gives CDR1 SGDLS, CDR2 YYNGEE. V trimming: 3 bases; J trimming: 3 bases; junction bases outside the gene matches: 3. A note on this clone: No antigen is known for it.

The sample here was peripheral blood, taken on day 0 of AZD1222 vaccination. The rearrangement links TRBV9 to TRBJ2-1, with TRBD2 identical over 10 bases. The receptor's source is an adult in good health. The CDR3 bases are TGTGCCAGCAGCGACCGGACTAGCGGCTACAATGAGCAGTTCTTC. The encoded protein is CASSDRTSGYNEQFF.